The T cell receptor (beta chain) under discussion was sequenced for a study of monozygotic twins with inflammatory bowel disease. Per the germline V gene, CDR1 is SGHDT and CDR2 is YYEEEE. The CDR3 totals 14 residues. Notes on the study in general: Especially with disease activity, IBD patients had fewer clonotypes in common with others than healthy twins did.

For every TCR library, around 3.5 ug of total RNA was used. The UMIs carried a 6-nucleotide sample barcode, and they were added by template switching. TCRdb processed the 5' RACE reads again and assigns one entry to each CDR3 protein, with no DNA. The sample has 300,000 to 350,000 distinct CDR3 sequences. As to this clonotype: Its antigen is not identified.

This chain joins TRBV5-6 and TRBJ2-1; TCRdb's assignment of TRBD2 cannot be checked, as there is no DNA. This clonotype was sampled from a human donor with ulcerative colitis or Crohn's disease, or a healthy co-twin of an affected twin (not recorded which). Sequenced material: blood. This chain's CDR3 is CASSSSGRRNEQFF.